This entry features one T cell receptor (beta chain) sequence. The antigen is unknown. The sample belongs to a study of T-cell memory formation after mild COVID-19. Study background: TCR clusters were mostly donor specific.

Notes on the study in general: Some clones that responded turned up in pre-infection memory, which suggests that cross-reactive memory joined in.

The CDR3 is made up of 14 amino acids. Germline-derived CDR1 and CDR2 are SGHVS and FNYEAQ. The trim removed 6 bases at V and 4 bases at J, leaving 3 bases unmatched. Amplification by 5'RACE using constant-segment primers produced TCR alpha and TCR beta cDNA libraries that carried sample barcodes and UMIs. Via MiXCR, TCRdb re-called the 5' RACE reads, giving one row per CDR3 protein. The sample records hundreds of thousands of distinct CDR3 sequences, around 15% being singletons. The receptor comes from a man younger than 35 who had mild COVID-19 (a few samples of this study predate the infection). Cell type and time point are not known. Input material: PBMCs or a T cell subset sorted from them (not recorded which). V is TRBV7-6 and J is TRBJ1-6, with TRBD1 matching over 7 bases. The CDR3 sequence: CASRPGGYNSPLHF. DNA of the CDR3: TGTGCCAGCAGGCCAGGGGGGTATAATTCACCCCTCCACTTT.